This TCR beta chain was sequenced for a study of blood T cell repertoires in COVID-19. Per germline, CDR1 LGHDT and CDR2 YNNKEL (reference sequence). CDR3 length: 17 residues. Trimming left V 4 bases short and J 8 bases short, with 26 bases between. Study processing details: Amplified reference gene primers provided the basis for estimating nucleated cell counts. Profiled with immunoSEQ multiplex PCR; TCRdb holds only in-frame clones, not every one. The V and J calls and clone size were taken over from that table, and D and trimming were inferred from the DNA. The table records over 200,000 clones, 70% to 90% of them present only once.

The chain is built from TRBV3-1 (or the pseudogene TRBV3-2) and TRBJ1-2, with D possibly matching TRBD1 (6 bases). The clonotype comes from a man aged 25 to 45 who had recovered from COVID-19. Material for sequencing was PBMCs or T cells enriched from blood (not recorded which). In DNA form, the CDR3 reads TGTGCCAGCAGCCCCAACTATCGACCCCAGGGGATTAGCGGCTACACCTTC. This gives the protein CASSPNYRPQGISGYTF.